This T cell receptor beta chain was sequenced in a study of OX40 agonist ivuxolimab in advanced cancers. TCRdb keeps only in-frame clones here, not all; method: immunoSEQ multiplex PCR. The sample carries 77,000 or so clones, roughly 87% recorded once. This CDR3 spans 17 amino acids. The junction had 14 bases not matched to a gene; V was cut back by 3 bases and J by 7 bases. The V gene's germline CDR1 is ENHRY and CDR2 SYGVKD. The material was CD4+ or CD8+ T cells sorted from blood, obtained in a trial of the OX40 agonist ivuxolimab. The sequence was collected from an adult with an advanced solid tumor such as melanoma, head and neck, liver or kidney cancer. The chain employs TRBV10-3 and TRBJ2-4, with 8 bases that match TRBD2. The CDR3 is CAISDSAGGGPPNIQYF. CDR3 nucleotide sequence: TGTGCCATCAGTGACTCAGCGGGCGGGGGGCCGCCCAACATTCAGTACTTC.